This is a list of T cell receptor beta chains from one sample in a study of cytomegalovirus exposure and HLA in healthy donors. Sequenced by immunoSEQ multiplex PCR; TCRdb stores in-frame clones only, minus some. The sample has around 250,000 clones; about 80% are singletons. Input material: PBMCs. These receptors originate from a woman aged 55-70 years in good health and CMV-seropositive. CDR3s include the opening cysteine and the closing phenylalanine or tryptophan. Each record gives: V gene, J gene, D gene, clone size, CDR3 length, CDR3 DNA, CDR3 protein. D genes are given only for firm matches. Only part of the rows carry a size: once, few, many, or a class if the clone is expanded.

>TRBV7-9|TRBJ1-1|TRBD1|-|14
TGTTCCAGCAGCACAAGGGACAGGGGGGCTGAAGCTTTCTTT
CSSSTRDRGAEAFF
>TRBV18|TRBJ2-1|TRBD1|once|15
TGTGCCAGCTCACCAGGGCAGGGGGTCTACAATGAGCAGTTCTTC
CASSPGQGVYNEQFF
>TRBV5-1|TRBJ1-2|TRBD1|once|13
TGCGCCAGCAGCGGGGACAGGGGGCACGGCTACACCTTC
CASSGDRGHGYTF
>TRBV5-1|TRBJ1-2|-|-|13
TGCGCCAGCAGCTTGGAGCTGTCTATGGGCTACACCTTC
CASSLELSMGYTF
>TRBV2|TRBJ2-5|TRBD2|-|13
TGTGCCAGCAGACCACTAGCGACAGAGACCCAGTACTTC
CASRPLATETQYF
>TRBV29-1|TRBJ2-7|-|-|13
TGCAGCGCTGCGTCAGGAAGTTCCTACGAGCAGTACTTC
CSAASGSSYEQYF
>TRBV7-9|TRBJ2-3|-|-|17
TGTGCCAGCAGCTTAGTCTTCGGGGGAGGCCCCACAGATACGCAGTATTTT
CASSLVFGGGPTDTQYF
>TRBV4-1|TRBJ1-5|-|-|14
TGCGCCAGCAGCCAAGATGTGACAGATCAGCCCCAGCATTTT
CASSQDVTDQPQHF
>TRBV15|TRBJ1-3|TRBD1|-|15
TGTGCCACCAGCAGGACAGGGGACTCTGGAAACACCATATATTTT
CATSRTGDSGNTIYF
>TRBV2|TRBJ1-1|-|-|14
TGTGCCAGCAGGAGAAGTTCCATGAACACTGAAGCTTTCTTT
CASRRSSMNTEAFF
>TRBV7-9|TRBJ2-5|TRBD2|few|15
TGTGCCAGCAGCTTAACCGGGAGGGCCGGGAAGACCCAGTACTTC
CASSLTGRAGKTQYF
>TRBV28|TRBJ2-7|TRBD2|-|15
TGTGCCAGCACTTTACCCGGGACTAGCGACTACGAGCAGTACTTC
CASTLPGTSDYEQYF
>TRBV29-1|TRBJ1-5|-|-|13
TGCAGCGTTGGCGAGAATAGCAATCAGCCCCAGCATTTT
CSVGENSNQPQHF
>TRBV19|TRBJ2-1|TRBD1|-|14
TGTGCCAGTAGACGGACAGGGGGTAACAATGAGCAGTTCTTC
CASRRTGGNNEQFF
>TRBV6-1|TRBJ1-3|-|-|14
TGTGCCAGCCGCAGGGACAACACTGGAAACACCATATATTTT
CASRRDNTGNTIYF
>TRBV7-9|TRBJ2-1|TRBD2|few|16
TGTGCCAGCAGCTCCTGGACTAGCGGGATCGTTATTGAGCAGTTCTTC
CASSSWTSGIVIEQFF
>TRBV7-6|TRBJ1-5|TRBD1|-|16
TGTGCCAGCAGCTTATTGGGCAGGGGGATGGATCAGCCCCAGCATTTT
CASSLLGRGMDQPQHF
>TRBV7-9|TRBJ2-7|TRBD2|-|16
TGTGCCAGCAGCACTTTTGAAGCGGGAGGGTCCTACGAGCAGTACTTC
CASSTFEAGGSYEQYF
>TRBV7-2|TRBJ1-2|TRBD1|few|15
TGTGCCAGCAGCTTAAAAGGACAGGGTTCCTATGGCTACACCTTC
CASSLKGQGSYGYTF
>TRBV5-1|TRBJ2-7|TRBD1|-|14
TGCGCCAGCAGCTTAGGGGGCTCTATCTACGAGCAGTACTTC
CASSLGGSIYEQYF
>TRBV19|TRBJ1-5|-|-|13
TGTGCCAGTAGCACGACAAGTAATCAGCCCCAGCATTTT
CASSTTSNQPQHF
>TRBV19|TRBJ1-5|TRBD1|once|14
TGTGCCAGTAGTCGACAGGGAACTTTTCAGCCCCAGCATTTT
CASSRQGTFQPQHF
>TRBV25-1|TRBJ1-2|-|-|12
TGTGCCAGCACCCAAGGAAGGGGCGGCTACACCTTC
CASTQGRGGYTF
>TRBV5-5|TRBJ2-3|-|-|15
TGTGCCAGCAGCCCCGGACAGAGGAGCACAGATACGCAGTATTTT
CASSPGQRSTDTQYF
>TRBV6-5|TRBJ1-5|TRBD1|-|14
TGTGCCAGCAGTTCGCGACAGGGGAATCAGCCCCAGCATTTT
CASSSRQGNQPQHF
>TRBV19|TRBJ2-3|TRBD2|-|17
TGTGCCAGTAGTAGGGGGTACGGGCGGGGGAGCACAGATACGCAGTATTTT
CASSRGYGRGSTDTQYF
>TRBV7-6|TRBJ2-3|-|-|14
TGTGCCAGCAGCTTAGCTCGCGGCACAGATACGCAGTATTTT
CASSLARGTDTQYF
>TRBV9|TRBJ2-7|TRBD2|-|14
TGTGCCAGCAGCGTAGAGGGCGGGAGGTACGAGCAGTACTTC
CASSVEGGRYEQYF
>TRBV6-5|TRBJ1-2|-|-|14
TGTGCCAGCAGTTACGACACAGGAAACTATGGCTACACCTTC
CASSYDTGNYGYTF
>TRBV7-9|TRBJ2-3|TRBD2|-|18
TGTGCCAGCAGCCCGACCAATCTAGAACTAGCGGTCACAGATACGCAGTATTTT
CASSPTNLELAVTDTQYF
>TRBV19|TRBJ2-7|-|-|14
TGTGCCAGTAGTATAGGACAGGGAGGTTACGAGCAGTACTTC
CASSIGQGGYEQYF
>TRBV19|TRBJ1-4|TRBD1|once|18
TGTGCCAGTAGTTCCCCGGACAGGGTGGGGAGCGGGAATGAAAAACTGTTTTTT
CASSSPDRVGSGNEKLFF
>TRBV29-1|TRBJ1-3|-|few|15
TGCAGCGTTGTGGGGGCCGGATTCTCTGGAAACACCATATATTTT
CSVVGAGFSGNTIYF
>TRBV5-8|TRBJ2-1|TRBD2|-|17
TGTGCCAGCAGCTTTCCCCTAGCGGGAGGACCCTACAATGAGCAGTTCTTC
CASSFPLAGGPYNEQFF
>TRBV5-1|TRBJ1-1|-|few|13
TGCGCCAGCAGCCCCACCACAGCTATTGAAGCTTTCTTT
CASSPTTAIEAFF
>TRBV2|TRBJ1-4|-|few|12
TGTGCCAGCAGACAGTTGATTGAAAAACTGTTTTTT
CASRQLIEKLFF
>TRBV5-1|TRBJ2-3|TRBD2|-|16
TGCGCCAGCAGCCCTACTAGCGGTCCAAGGGGAGATACGCAGTATTTT
CASSPTSGPRGDTQYF
>TRBV9|TRBJ2-3|TRBD2|-|16
TGTGCCAGCAGCGTAGGTACTAGCGGAAACACAGATACGCAGTATTTT
CASSVGTSGNTDTQYF
>TRBV4-1|TRBJ2-5|TRBD2|-|16
TGCGCCAGCAGCCAGCGACTAGCGGGGTCAAGAGAGTCCCAGTACTTC
CASSQRLAGSRESQYF
>TRBV15|TRBJ1-5|-|-|15
TGTGCCACCAGCAGAGATCGGGGAGTGCTTCAGCCCCAGCATTTT
CATSRDRGVLQPQHF
>TRBV5-8|TRBJ1-5|TRBD1|-|17
TGTGCCAGCAGCTTCCAGGACAGGGGCCTGAGTTATCAGCCCCAGCATTTT
CASSFQDRGLSYQPQHF
>TRBV7-7|TRBJ2-1|TRBD2|once|15
TGTGCCAGCAGCTTATCTTCTAGCGGGTACAATGAGCAGTTCTTC
CASSLSSSGYNEQFF
>TRBV4-1|TRBJ2-5|TRBD2|-|16
TGCGCCAGCAGCAACGGGGTGAGGGAGGGGTTGGAGACCCAGTACTTC
CASSNGVREGLETQYF
>TRBV19|TRBJ1-5|-|few|13
TGTGCCAGTAGCCCCGAGGGCAATCAGCCCCAGCATTTT
CASSPEGNQPQHF
>TRBV28|TRBJ2-3|TRBD2|few|17
TGTGCCAGCATCCCTGGGACTAGCGGACCTAGCACAGATACGCAGTATTTT
CASIPGTSGPSTDTQYF